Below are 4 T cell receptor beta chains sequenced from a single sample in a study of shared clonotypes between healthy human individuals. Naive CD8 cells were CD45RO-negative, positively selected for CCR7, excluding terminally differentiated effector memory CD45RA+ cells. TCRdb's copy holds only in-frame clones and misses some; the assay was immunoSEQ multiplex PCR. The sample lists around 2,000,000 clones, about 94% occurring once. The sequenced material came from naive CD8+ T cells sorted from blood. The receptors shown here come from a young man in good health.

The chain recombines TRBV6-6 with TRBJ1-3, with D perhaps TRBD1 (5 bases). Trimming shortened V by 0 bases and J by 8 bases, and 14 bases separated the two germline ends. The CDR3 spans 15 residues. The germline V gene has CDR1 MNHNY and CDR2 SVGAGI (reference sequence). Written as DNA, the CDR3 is TGTGCCAGCAGTTACTCAGGGCCAGGGTTGGACACCATATATTTT. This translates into CASSYSGPGLDTIYF.

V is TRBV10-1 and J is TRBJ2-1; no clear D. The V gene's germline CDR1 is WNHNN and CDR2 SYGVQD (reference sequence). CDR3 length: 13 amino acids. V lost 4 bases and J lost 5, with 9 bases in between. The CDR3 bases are TGCGCCAGCAGTGCTTTTCTTAACAATGAGCAGTTCTTC. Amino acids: CASSAFLNNEQFF.

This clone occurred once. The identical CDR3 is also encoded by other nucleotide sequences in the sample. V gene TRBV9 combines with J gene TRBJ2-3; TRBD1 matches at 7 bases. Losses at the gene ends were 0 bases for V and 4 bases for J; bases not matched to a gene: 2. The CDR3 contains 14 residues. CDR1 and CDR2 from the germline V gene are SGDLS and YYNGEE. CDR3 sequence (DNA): TGTGCCAGCAGCGTAGAAGGGGGCCCAGATACGCAGTATTTT. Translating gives CASSVEGGPDTQYF.

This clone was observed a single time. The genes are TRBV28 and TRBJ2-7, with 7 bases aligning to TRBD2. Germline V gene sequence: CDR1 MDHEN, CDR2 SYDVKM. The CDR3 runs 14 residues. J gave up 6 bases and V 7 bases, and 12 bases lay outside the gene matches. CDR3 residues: CASTLGGDPREQYF. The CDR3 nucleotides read TGTGCCAGCACCCTGGGGGGGGACCCGCGCGAGCAGTACTTC.